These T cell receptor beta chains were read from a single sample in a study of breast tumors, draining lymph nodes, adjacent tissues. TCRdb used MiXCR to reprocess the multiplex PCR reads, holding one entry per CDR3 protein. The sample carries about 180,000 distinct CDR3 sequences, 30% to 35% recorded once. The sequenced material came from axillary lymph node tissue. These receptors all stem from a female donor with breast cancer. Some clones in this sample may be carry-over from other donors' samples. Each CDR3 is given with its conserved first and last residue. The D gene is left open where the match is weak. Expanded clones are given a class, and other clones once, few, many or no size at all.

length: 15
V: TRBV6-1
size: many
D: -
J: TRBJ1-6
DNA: TGTGCCAGCAGTGAAGAGGGGGTACTGAATTCACCCCTCCACTTT
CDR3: CASSEEGVLNSPLHF

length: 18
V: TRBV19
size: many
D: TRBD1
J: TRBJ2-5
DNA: TGTGCCAGTAGTAGCACGCCCCGGGACAGGGGGCGAGGAGAGACCCAGTACTTC
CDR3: CASSSTPRDRGRGETQYF

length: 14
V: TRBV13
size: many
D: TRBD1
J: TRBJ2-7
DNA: TGTGCCAGCAGCGGACAGGGGGCTTCGTACGAGCAGTACTTC
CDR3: CASSGQGASYEQYF

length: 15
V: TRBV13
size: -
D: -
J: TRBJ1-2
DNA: TGTGCCAGCAGCCAGCCCTCCGGGGCCAGACTCGGCTACACCTTC
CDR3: CASSQPSGARLGYTF

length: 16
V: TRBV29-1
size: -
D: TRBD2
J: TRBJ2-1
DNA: TGCAGCGTTGAAGTAGCGGGGAGGACCTCCTGCAATGAGCAGTTCTTC
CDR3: CSVEVAGRTSCNEQFF

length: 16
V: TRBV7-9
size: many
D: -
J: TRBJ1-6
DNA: TGTGCCAGCAGCTTTTCAGTCAGCTCCTATAATTCACCCCTCCACTTT
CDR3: CASSFSVSSYNSPLHF

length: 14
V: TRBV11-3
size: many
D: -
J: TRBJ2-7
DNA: TGTGCCAGCAGCTTAGTTAGCAGGGCGGACGAGCAGTACTTC
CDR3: CASSLVSRADEQYF

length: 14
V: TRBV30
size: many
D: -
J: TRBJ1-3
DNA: TGTGCCTGGAGTACGTCTAGCTCTGGAAACACCATATATTTT
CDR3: CAWSTSSSGNTIYF

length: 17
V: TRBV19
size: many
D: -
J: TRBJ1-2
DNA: TGTGCCAGTAGTATAGGCGGAACAGGGACATTGGTATATGGCTACACCTTC
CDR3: CASSIGGTGTLVYGYTF

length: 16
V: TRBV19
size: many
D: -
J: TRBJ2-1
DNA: TGTGCCAGTAGCTGGGGCTCCCTAGGATCTGCCAATGAGCAGTTCTTC
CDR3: CASSWGSLGSANEQFF

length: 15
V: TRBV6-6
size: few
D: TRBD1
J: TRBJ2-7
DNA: TGTGCCAGCAGTCACTTCCGGGACAGGGCCGGCGAGCAGTACTTC
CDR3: CASSHFRDRAGEQYF

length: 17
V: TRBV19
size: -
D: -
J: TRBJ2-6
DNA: TGTGCCAGTAGTAGGGTGGGTTCCTGGTCTGGGGCCAACGTCCTGACTTTC
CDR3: CASSRVGSWSGANVLTF

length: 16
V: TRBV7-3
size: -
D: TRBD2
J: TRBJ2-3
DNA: TGTGCCAGCAGCCCAAGGGACAGCGGGGGGCCAGATACGCAGTATTTT
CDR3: CASSPRDSGGPDTQYF

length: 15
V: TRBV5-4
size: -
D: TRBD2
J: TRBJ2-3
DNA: TGTACCAGCAGCTTGGGAAGCGGGAGGGTGAATACGCAGTATTTT
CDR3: CTSSLGSGRVNTQYF

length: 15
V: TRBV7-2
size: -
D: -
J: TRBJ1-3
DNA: TGTGCCAGCAGCTTAGACCCTGGACAGTCAAACACCATATATTTT
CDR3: CASSLDPGQSNTIYF

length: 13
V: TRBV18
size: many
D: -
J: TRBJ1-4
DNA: TGTGCCAGCTCACGCAACAGTGAAGAAAAACTGTTTTTT
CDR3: CASSRNSEEKLFF

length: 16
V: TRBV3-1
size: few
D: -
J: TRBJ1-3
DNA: TGTGCCAGCAGCCCCCTCTTCGGGATCTCTGGAAACACCATATATTTT
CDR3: CASSPLFGISGNTIYF

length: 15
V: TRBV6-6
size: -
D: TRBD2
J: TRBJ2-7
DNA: TGTGCCAGCATGCCAGCGGGGGGGAACTCCTACGAGCAGTACTTC
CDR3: CASMPAGGNSYEQYF

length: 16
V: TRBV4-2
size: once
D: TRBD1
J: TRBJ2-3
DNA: TGTGCCAGCAGCCATCACGGACAGGGACCGCGCGATACGCAGTATTTT
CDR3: CASSHHGQGPRDTQYF

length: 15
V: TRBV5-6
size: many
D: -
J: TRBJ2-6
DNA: TGTGCCAGCAGCTGGGGCTACTCTGGGGCCAACGTCCTGACTTTC
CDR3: CASSWGYSGANVLTF

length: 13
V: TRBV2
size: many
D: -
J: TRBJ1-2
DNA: TGTGCCAGCAGTGAGGGCGGAAACTATGGCTACACCTTC
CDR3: CASSEGGNYGYTF

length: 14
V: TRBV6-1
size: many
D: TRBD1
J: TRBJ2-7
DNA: TGTGCCAGCAATCAACAGGGGGCATTCTACGAGCAGTACTTC
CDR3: CASNQQGAFYEQYF

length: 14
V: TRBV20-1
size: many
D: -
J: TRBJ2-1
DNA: TGCAGTGCTAGGTCGGGAGAATCCTACAATGAGCAGTTCTTC
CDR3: CSARSGESYNEQFF

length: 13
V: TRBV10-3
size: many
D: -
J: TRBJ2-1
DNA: TGTGCCCTGGGGGCAGGGAGTGGGGATGAGCAGTTCTTC
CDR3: CALGAGSGDEQFF

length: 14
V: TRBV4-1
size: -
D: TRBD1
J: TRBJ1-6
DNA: TGCGCCAGCAGCCACGGGGACAGGGGTTCACCCCTCCACTTT
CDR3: CASSHGDRGSPLHF

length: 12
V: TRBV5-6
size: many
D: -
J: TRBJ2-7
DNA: TGTGCCAGCAGCTTTCAGGGGGGCGAGCAGTACTTC
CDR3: CASSFQGGEQYF

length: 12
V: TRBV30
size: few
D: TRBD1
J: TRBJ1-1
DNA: TGTGCCTGGAGGCAGGGGGTCACTGAAGCTTTCTTT
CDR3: CAWRQGVTEAFF

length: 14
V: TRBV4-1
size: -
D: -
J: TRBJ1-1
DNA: TGCGCCAGCAGCCAAGAGCGGGGCTCGCCTGAAGCTTTCTTT
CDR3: CASSQERGSPEAFF

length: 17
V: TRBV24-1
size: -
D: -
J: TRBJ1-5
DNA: TGTGCCACCAGTTTAAAAAGGGATGGAAGCGGTCATCAGCCCCAGCATTTT
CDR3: CATSLKRDGSGHQPQHF

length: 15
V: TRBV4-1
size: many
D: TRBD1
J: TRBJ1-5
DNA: TGCGCCAGCAGCCAAGATCAGGGGGTAGGGCAGCCCCAGCATTTT
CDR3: CASSQDQGVGQPQHF

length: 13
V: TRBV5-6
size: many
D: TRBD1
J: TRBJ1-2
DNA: TGTGCCAGCATACCGACAGGGTCCTATGGCTACACCTTC
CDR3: CASIPTGSYGYTF

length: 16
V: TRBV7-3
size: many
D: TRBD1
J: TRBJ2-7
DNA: TGTGCCAGCAGCTTAGCCAGACAGGGGACAGCCTACGAGCAGTACTTC
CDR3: CASSLARQGTAYEQYF

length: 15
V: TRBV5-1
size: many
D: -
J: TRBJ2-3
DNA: TGCGCCAGCCGCGCGGAGGGGTACCTCACAGATACGCAGTATTTT
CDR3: CASRAEGYLTDTQYF

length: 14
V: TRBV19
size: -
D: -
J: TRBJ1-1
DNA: TGTGCCAGTAGTATCTGGCCAGGGAACACTGAAGCTTTCTTT
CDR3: CASSIWPGNTEAFF

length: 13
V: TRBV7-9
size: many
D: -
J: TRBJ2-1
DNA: TGTGCCAGCAGCTTAGAGACCTACAATGAGCAGTTCTTC
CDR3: CASSLETYNEQFF

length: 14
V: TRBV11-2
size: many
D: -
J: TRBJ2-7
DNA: TGTGCCAGCAGCTCCGACTTGCGGTCCTACGAGCAGTACTTC
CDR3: CASSSDLRSYEQYF

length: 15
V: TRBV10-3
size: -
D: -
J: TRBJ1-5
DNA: -
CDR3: CAICSASYKYQPQHF

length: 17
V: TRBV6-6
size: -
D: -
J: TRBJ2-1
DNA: TGTGCCAGCAGTTCCTCGTTCGAGTGGAAGCCCTACAATGAGCAGTTCTTC
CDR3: CASSSSFEWKPYNEQFF

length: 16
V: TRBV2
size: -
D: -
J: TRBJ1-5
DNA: TGTGCCAGCGTTGAAGAACAGGGCGATAGCAATCAGCCCCAGCATTTT
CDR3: CASVEEQGDSNQPQHF

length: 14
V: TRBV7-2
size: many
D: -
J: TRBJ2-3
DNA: TGTGCCAGCAGACCAAATAGCGGCACAGATACGCAGTATTTT
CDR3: CASRPNSGTDTQYF

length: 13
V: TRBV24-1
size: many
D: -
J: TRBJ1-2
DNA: TGTGCCACCAGTGGCCAGGTTGCAGGTGGCTACACCTTC
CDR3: CATSGQVAGGYTF

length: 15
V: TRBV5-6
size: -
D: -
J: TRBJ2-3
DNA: TGTGCCAGCAGCTTGGGAAGTACGGCCACAGATACGCAGTATTTT
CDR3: CASSLGSTATDTQYF

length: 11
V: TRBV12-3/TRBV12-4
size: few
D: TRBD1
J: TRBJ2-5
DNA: TGTGCCAGCTCTGCGACAGGGGCCCAGTACTTC
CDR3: CASSATGAQYF

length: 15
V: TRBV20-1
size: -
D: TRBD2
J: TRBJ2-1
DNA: TGCAGTGCAGACAAGCCGGGACTAATCGTGGATGAGCAGTTCTTC
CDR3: CSADKPGLIVDEQFF

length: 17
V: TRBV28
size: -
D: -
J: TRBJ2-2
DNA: TGTGCCAGCAGCCCCGGGACACGGAGGGGTAACACCGGGGAGCTGTTTTTT
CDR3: CASSPGTRRGNTGELFF

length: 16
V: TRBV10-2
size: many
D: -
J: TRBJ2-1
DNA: TGCGCCAGCAGTGAGGCCGCACGGAGTCTATACAATGAGCAGTTCTTC
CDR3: CASSEAARSLYNEQFF

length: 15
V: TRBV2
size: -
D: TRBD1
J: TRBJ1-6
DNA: TGTGCCAGCAGTTCCGGACAGGGGGCACACCCACCCCTCCACTTT
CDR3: CASSSGQGAHPPLHF

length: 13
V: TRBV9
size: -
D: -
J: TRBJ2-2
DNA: TGTGCCAGCAGCGTAAGGAACACCGGGGAGCTGTTTTTT
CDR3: CASSVRNTGELFF